This T cell receptor (beta chain) was identified in a study of early stage breast cancer tumors. Some clones are missing from TCRdb's copy, which holds only in-frame ones; the method was immunoSEQ multiplex PCR. The sample records 70,000 or so clones, 75% to 90% being singletons. The CDR3 length is 11 residues. Germline values: CDR1 MNHNY, CDR2 SVGAGI (reference sequence). V was pared by 8 bases and J by 4 bases, with 8 bases between. The V gene is TRBV6-6, the J gene TRBJ1-2, with a tentative D call TRBD1 (5 bases). Source material: blood. The clonotype comes from a person aged 35 to 50 with breast cancer. The CDR3 loop is CASRGGYGYTF. DNA for the CDR3: TGTGCCAGCCGGGGGGGCTATGGCTACACCTTC.